This T cell receptor beta chain came from a study of blood T cell repertoires in COVID-19. Study at large: Italy, Spain and the United States were the sources of the convalescent and acute COVID-19 samples. PBMCs, B-cell-depleted T cells, or T cells were the source of the cDNA or gDNA that made up the material.

As handled by the study authors: Cell counts per sample came from amplifying reference gene primers. TCRdb keeps only in-frame clones here, not all; method: immunoSEQ multiplex PCR. V and J calls and clone size are copied from that table; D and trimming were computed from the DNA. This repertoire shows roughly 100,000 clones, 88% found once; its top ten account for about 8%. The V gene's germline CDR1 is SGDLS and CDR2 YYNGEE. This CDR3 has 15 amino acids. V lost 0 bases, J lost 3 bases, and 12 bases lay in between. Input material: peripheral blood. The chain is built from TRBV9 and TRBJ1-2, with D possibly matching TRBD1 (6 bases). The clonotype comes from a woman in her 70s with acute or convalescent COVID-19. The CDR3 coding sequence is TGTGCCAGCAGCGTAGCACCAGGGGATTACTATGGCTACACCTTC. Translation: CASSVAPGDYYGYTF.